This TCR beta chain was obtained from a study of post-analysis software for immune sequencing data. Findings and caveats of the study: Patients showed TRBV5-6, TRBV5-1 and TRBV20-1 among a few TRBV segments more frequent than in controls.

The authors incorporated unique molecular identifiers into the TCR beta cDNA libraries. TCRdb reprocessed the PCR reads via MiXCR and lists one record per CDR3 protein. The sample yields roughly 540,000 distinct CDR3 sequences, around 31% seen once. A note on this clonotype: Its antigen is unidentified.

The V and J ends lost 2 bases and 3 bases respectively, with 11 bases between them. The CDR3 extends over 14 amino acids. Germline loops: CDR1 SGHRS, CDR2 YFSETQ. Material: blood. This TCR derives from a girl aged 2-17 years with multiple sclerosis. V usage is TRBV5-1 and J usage is TRBJ1-1; no clear D. CDR3 sequence: CASSLQRVDTEAFF. As DNA, the CDR3 is TGCGCCAGCAGCTTACAACGGGTCGACACTGAAGCTTTCTTT.